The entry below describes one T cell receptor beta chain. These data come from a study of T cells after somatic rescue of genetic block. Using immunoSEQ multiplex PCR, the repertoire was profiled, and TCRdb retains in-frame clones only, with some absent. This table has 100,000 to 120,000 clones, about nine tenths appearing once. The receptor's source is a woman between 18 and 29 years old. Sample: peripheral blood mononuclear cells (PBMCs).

The CDR3 loop is CASSKEGETEPRRSYNSPLHF. In DNA, the CDR3 is TGTGCCAGCAGCAAAGAGGGGGAGACGGAGCCTAGACGGTCCTATAATTCACCCCTCCACTTT. The chain recombines TRBV21-1 with TRBJ1-6; the table's D call, TRBD1, has no DNA check behind it. TRBV21-1 is tagged as a pseudogene. The CDR3 has 21 amino acids.